This TCR beta chain is from a study of vaccination effects on CD4 cells after COVID-19. Turning to the study itself: Subjects were given two BNT162b2 or mRNA-1273 vaccine doses.

Using viral peptide pools, the ViraFEST assay grew out antigen-specific CD4+ T cells prior to sequencing. Upon completion of more than eight days in culture, CD4+ T cells were isolated. Vaccinees lacked prior SARS-CoV-2 infection and tested negative for nucleocapsid antibodies. A remark on this clone: Its antigen is as yet unknown.

Sequencing was performed with immunoSEQ multiplex PCR; in TCRdb, only in-frame clones are kept and a portion is missing. The data contain tens of thousands of clones, around three quarters of them singletons. The CDR3 totals 14 residues. Germline loops: CDR1 MNHEY, CDR2 SVGAGI. V was cut by 4 bases and J by 2 bases, with 8 bases left in between. The chain recombines TRBV6-5 with TRBJ1-4; D gene ambiguous. This sample comprised CD4+ T cells from PBMCs cultured with HCoV-OC43 spike peptides, obtained before COVID-19 vaccination. The subset: HCoV-OC43 spike overlapping peptide pool stimulation. The TCR comes from a human donor who received a COVID-19 vaccine. The CDR3 DNA follows: TGTGCCAGCAGTTTACAAGGGACTAATGAAAAACTGTTTTTT. Residues: CASSLQGTNEKLFF.